The rows below give T cell receptor beta chains drawn from one sample of a study of blood T cell repertoires in COVID-19. Libraries were prepared by immunoSEQ multiplex PCR; TCRdb keeps only in-frame clonotypes and omits some of them. The data contain 110,000 to 150,000 clones, approximately 80% of them singletons. The sequenced material came from peripheral blood. Every receptor here comes from a human donor in a cohort sampled during active COVID-19. The CDR3 runs from the conserved cysteine through the conserved F or W. Fields, in order: D gene, clone size, V gene, J gene, CDR3 DNA, CDR3 protein. D genes are given only for firm matches. Some rows mark clone size as missing; the rest say once, few, many or name a class of expanded clone.

TRBD2	-	TRBV4-2	TRBJ2-5	TGTGCCAGCAGCCAGTTCGGGACTAGCGGGGCAGAGACCCAGTACTTC	CASSQFGTSGAETQYF
-	once	TRBV6-5	TRBJ1-2	TGTGCCAGCTCCGTTAGAGGAATCTATGGCTACACCTTC	CASSVRGIYGYTF
-	-	TRBV11-3	TRBJ1-1	TGTGCCAGCAGCTCTTATACCGGGACTGATCACACTGAAGCTTTCTTT	CASSSYTGTDHTEAFF
-	-	TRBV19	TRBJ1-4	TGTGCCAGTAGCGACGGGACGGGAGGGGGTGAAAAACTGTTTTTT	CASSDGTGGGEKLFF
TRBD1	-	TRBV3-1/TRBV3-2	TRBJ1-1	TGTGCCAGCAGCCCAATGCGGGACAGGGCTGGCACTGAAGCTTTCTTT	CASSPMRDRAGTEAFF
-	-	TRBV10-3	TRBJ1-6	TGTGCCATCACCGGACAGCTTAATTCACCCCTCCACTTT	CAITGQLNSPLHF
TRBD1	once	TRBV5-4	TRBJ2-3	TGTGCCAGCAGCTCCCACAGGGGCTTCAGCACAGATACGCAGTATTTT	CASSSHRGFSTDTQYF
TRBD1	-	TRBV5-1	TRBJ2-2	TGCGCCAGCAGCTTGGGGACAGGGGACACCGGGGAGCTGTTTTTT	CASSLGTGDTGELFF
-	-	TRBV6-1	TRBJ2-5	TGTGCCAGCAGTGAAGGGGTAGGGGTGTGGGAGACCCAGTACTTC	CASSEGVGVWETQYF
TRBD2	-	TRBV3-1/TRBV3-2	TRBJ2-3	TGTGCCAGCAGCCAAGTCCATAGCGGGGGGGGCACAGATACGCAGTATTTT	CASSQVHSGGGTDTQYF
TRBD1	-	TRBV10-3	TRBJ2-2	TGTGCCATCAGTGACACAGGGGGACCGAACACCGGGGAGCTGTTTTTT	CAISDTGGPNTGELFF
-	-	TRBV4-1	TRBJ2-1	TGCGCCAGCAGCCGCGACATCCAGGCGGGTGAGCAGTTCTTC	CASSRDIQAGEQFF
-	-	TRBV28	TRBJ1-1	TGTGCCAGCAGTATAGGACAGCCTTACACTGAAGCTTTCTTT	CASSIGQPYTEAFF
-	-	TRBV25-1	TRBJ2-2	TGTGCCAGCAGTACAATCAGGTTGACAGAAGTCACCGGGGAGCTGTTTTTT	CASSTIRLTEVTGELFF
-	-	TRBV6-6	TRBJ2-1	TGTGCCAGCAGTACACGGGGGGAGGGGGATGAGCAGTTCTTC	CASSTRGEGDEQFF
TRBD2	-	TRBV7-2	TRBJ2-3	TGTGCCAGCAGCGGTACTAGCGGGGGCCCCCCCATTAGCACAGATACGCAGTATTTT	CASSGTSGGPPISTDTQYF
-	-	TRBV6-5	TRBJ1-4	TGTGCCAGCAGCCTGGGGCAGAGGACGGGAAAACTGTTTTTT	CASSLGQRTGKLFF
-	-	TRBV5-4	TRBJ2-1	TGTGCCAGCAGCTTGGTGGCGGGACGGAATTCACAGTTCTTC	CASSLVAGRNSQFF
-	-	TRBV5-4	TRBJ2-7	TGTGCCAGCAGCTCAAGGGGGGGGTCTTACTACGAGCAGTACTTC	CASSSRGGSYYEQYF
-	-	TRBV7-3	TRBJ2-1	TGTGCCAGCAGCTTATATCCGGGGGACTACAATGAGCAGTTCTTC	CASSLYPGDYNEQFF
-	once	TRBV11-2	TRBJ2-3	TGTGCCAGCAGCACCGGGACATTTAGCACAGATACGCAGTATTTT	CASSTGTFSTDTQYF
-	-	TRBV28	TRBJ1-2	TGTGCCAGCAGGCTGGGGGGGGCGCAGAACTATGGCTACACCTTC	CASRLGGAQNYGYTF
-	-	TRBV5-1	TRBJ1-1	TGCGCCAGCAGCTCCAGGGGCCCAGGCACTGAAGCTTTCTTT	CASSSRGPGTEAFF
-	-	TRBV15	TRBJ1-1	TGTGCCACCAGCAGAGATCGGGGGATCGGGGGCACTGAAGCTTTCTTT	CATSRDRGIGGTEAFF
TRBD1	-	TRBV3-1/TRBV3-2	TRBJ2-7	TGTGCCAGCAGCCAAGAGGGGGTAGCAGGGGGCGCTTCCGGACACGAGCAGTACTTC	CASSQEGVAGGASGHEQYF
TRBD2	-	TRBV5-8	TRBJ2-5	TGTGCCAGCAGCGTGGGACTAGCGGGATCCCCCGGGGAGACCCAGTACTTC	CASSVGLAGSPGETQYF